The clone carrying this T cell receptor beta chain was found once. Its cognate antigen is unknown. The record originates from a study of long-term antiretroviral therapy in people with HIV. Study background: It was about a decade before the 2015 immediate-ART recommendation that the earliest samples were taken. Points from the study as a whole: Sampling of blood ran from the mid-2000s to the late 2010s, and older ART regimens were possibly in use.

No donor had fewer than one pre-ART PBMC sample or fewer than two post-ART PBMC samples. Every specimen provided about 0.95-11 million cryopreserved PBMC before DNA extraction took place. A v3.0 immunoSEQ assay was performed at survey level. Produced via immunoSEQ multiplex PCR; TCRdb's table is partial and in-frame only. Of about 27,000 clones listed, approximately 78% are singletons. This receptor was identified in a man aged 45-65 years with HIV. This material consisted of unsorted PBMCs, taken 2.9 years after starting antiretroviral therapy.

The CDR3 region has the DNA TGTGCCAGCAGCTTGGCCGGGACGCTCACCGGGGAGCTGTTTTTT. Its translation: CASSLAGTLTGELFF. The chain recombines TRBV5-6 with TRBJ2-2; D tentatively reads TRBD1 or TRBD2 (5 bases each). This CDR3 region has 15 residues. Trimming shortened V by 0 bases and J by 4 bases, and 10 bases separated the two germline ends. Germline V gene sequence: CDR1 SGHDT, CDR2 YYEEEE. The full variable domain, with the rest looked up from reference TRBV5-6 and TRBJ2-2, is DAGVTQSPTHLIKTRGQQVTLRCSPKSGHDTVSWYQQALGQGPQFIFQYYEEEERQRGNFPDRFSGHQFPNYSSELNVNALLLGDSALYLCASSLAGTLTGELFFGEGSRLTVL.